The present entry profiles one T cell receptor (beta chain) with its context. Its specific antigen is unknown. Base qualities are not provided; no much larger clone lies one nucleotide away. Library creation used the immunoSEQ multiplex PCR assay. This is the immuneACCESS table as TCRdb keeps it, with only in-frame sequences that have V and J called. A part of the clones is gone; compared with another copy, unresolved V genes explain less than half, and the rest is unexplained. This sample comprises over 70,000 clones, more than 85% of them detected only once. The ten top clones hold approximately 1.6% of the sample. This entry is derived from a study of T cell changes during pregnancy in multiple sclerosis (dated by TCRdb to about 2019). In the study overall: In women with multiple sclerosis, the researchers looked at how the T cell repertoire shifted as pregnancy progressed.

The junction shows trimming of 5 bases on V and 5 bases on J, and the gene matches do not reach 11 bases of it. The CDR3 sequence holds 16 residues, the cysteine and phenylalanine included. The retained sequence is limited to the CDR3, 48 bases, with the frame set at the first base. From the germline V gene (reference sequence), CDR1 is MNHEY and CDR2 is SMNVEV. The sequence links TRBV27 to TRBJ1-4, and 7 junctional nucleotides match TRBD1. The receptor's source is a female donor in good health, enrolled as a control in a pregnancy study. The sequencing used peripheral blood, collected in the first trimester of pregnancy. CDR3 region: CASSILTTGRNEKLFF. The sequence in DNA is TGTGCCAGCAGTATCCTCACGACAGGGCGAAATGAAAAACTGTTTTTT.